Included here is one TCR beta chain sequence, with context. Its antigen is as yet unknown. Generated by immunoSEQ multiplex PCR, the TCRdb table keeps only in-frame clones and is missing some. This table has some 120,000 clones, about 96% appearing once. In germline, CDR1 is SGHDT, CDR2 YYEEEE. Trimming stripped 4 bases from V and 6 bases from J, with 16 bases between. The CDR3 contains 14 residues. The source of the sample is a study of cytomegalovirus exposure and HLA in healthy donors. General study points: A list of around 160 TCR beta chains associated with cytomegalovirus was given. Despite most TCR sequences being rare, some public TCRs occurred in many donors.

The material sequenced was PBMCs. The genes are TRBV5-6 and TRBJ1-1; D remains unclear. The TCR comes from a man aged 18 to 29 in good health and CMV-seronegative. The CDR3 DNA is TGTGCCAGCAGCAATGACAACGGTCTACCTGAAGCTTTCTTT. It translates to CASSNDNGLPEAFF.